The 14 T cell receptor beta chains given below trace back to one sample, sequenced in a study of CD8 T cells in ankylosing spondylitis (TCRdb year 2017). Libraries were built with 5' RACE. The sequencer listed for this sample is Illumina HiSeq 2500. TCRdb cleaned the public reads at Q25 with fastp, built clones with MiXCR and kept in-frame beta chains. Rows with a matching CDR3 protein are joined into one entry that keeps the most common DNA and genes. The table for this sample lists roughly 100,000 distinct CDR3 sequences; approximately 25% of them were counted only once. The ten largest clones take up about 12% of the sample. Sequencing used synovial fluid, either unsorted or a sorted T cell fraction (not recorded which). These TCRs come from a male donor with ankylosing spondylitis.

This clonotype was detected only a few times. As DNA, the CDR3 is TGTGCCAGCAGCACCGGGACTAGCGTATACAATGAGCAGTTCTTC. This encodes CASSTGTSVYNEQFF. This chain connects TRBV7-2 to TRBJ2-1; 10 nucleotides match TRBD2. CDR1 is SGHTA and CDR2 is FQGNSA in the germline V gene. V shed 5 bases and J 4 bases; nucleotides not matched to a gene: 5. This CDR3 contains 15 residues. The whole variable domain, remainder taken from reference TRBV7-2 and TRBJ2-1, is GAGVSQSPSNKVTEKGKDVELRCDPISGHTALYWYRQSLGQGLEFLIYFQGNSAPDKSGLPSDRFSAERTGGSVSTLTIQRTQQEDSAVYLCASSTGTSVYNEQFFGPGTRLTVL.

This chain connects TRBV2 to TRBJ2-1, with D possibly TRBD2 on 6 matching bases. The CDR3 totals 15 residues. Germline assignment: CDR1 SNHLY and CDR2 FYNNEI. The V and J ends lost 8 bases and 0 bases respectively, with 14 bases between them. In DNA form, the CDR3 reads TGTGCCAGCCCCTCGGGGGTGGGCTCCTACAATGAGCAGTTCTTC. As protein: CASPSGVGSYNEQFF. The full variable domain, its missing parts supplied by reference TRBV2 and TRBJ2-1, is EPEVTQTPSHQVTQMGQEVILRCVPISNHLYFYWYRQILGQKVEFLVSFYNNEISEKSEIFDDQFSVERPDGSNFTLKIRSTKLEDSAMYFCASPSGVGSYNEQFFGPGTRLTVL.

This clonotype turned up a few times. The V and J genes are TRBV6-1 and TRBJ1-6; 11 bases are a match to TRBD1. Trimming cost V 6 bases and J 9 bases; bases outside gene matches: 4. The CDR3 sequence is 14 residues long. CDR1 and CDR2 from the germline V gene are MNHNS and SASEGT. In DNA, the CDR3 is TGTGCCAGCAGCCCGGGACAGGGGGTTTCACCCCTCCACTTT. Encoded protein: CASSPGQGVSPLHF.

The chain has TRBV10-3 and TRBJ2-3; 14 bases are shared with TRBD2. The CDR3 has 14 residues. V was clipped by 5 bases and J by 11 bases; unmatched bases: 6. In germline, CDR1 is ENHRY, CDR2 SYGVKD. CDR3 sequence: CAISPGLAGEVQYF. The CDR3 region has the DNA TGTGCCATCAGTCCGGGACTAGCGGGAGAGGTGCAGTATTTT.

This sequence joins TRBV10-3 and TRBJ1-3; tentative D call: TRBD1 (6 bases). Trimming cost V 10 bases and J 6 bases, with 16 bases left between them. The CDR3 loop spans 13 amino acids. Germline CDR1 and CDR2: ENHRY and SYGVKD. The CDR3 region has the DNA TGTGCCACCTCGGCAGGGGCCGAAAACACCATATATTTT. It codes for CATSAGAENTIYF.

V usage is TRBV27 and J usage is TRBJ1-2, with 12 positions matching TRBD1. The trim removed 0 bases at V and 7 bases at J, leaving 3 bases unmatched. Germline V CDR1 and CDR2: MNHEY, SMNVEV (reference sequence). The CDR3 consists of 15 residues. The CDR3 DNA follows: TGTGCCAGCAGTTTATCGGGACAGGGGGCAGGTGGCTACACCTTC. It is translated as CASSLSGQGAGGYTF.

The rearrangement links TRBV2 to TRBJ1-1; D is uncertain. CDR1 is SNHLY, CDR2 FYNNEI, per germline. Trimming pared 11 bases from V and 1 base from J, leaving 8 bases between. The CDR3 is 11 residues long. CDR3 sequence: CAANRNTEAFF. The CDR3 DNA sequence: TGTGCCGCTAACAGGAACACTGAAGCTTTCTTT. The whole variable domain, remainder taken from reference TRBV2 and TRBJ1-1, is EPEVTQTPSHQVTQMGQEVILRCVPISNHLYFYWYRQILGQKVEFLVSFYNNEISEKSEIFDDQFSVERPDGSNFTLKIRSTKLEDSAMYFCAANRNTEAFFGQGTRLTVV.

This clonotype was counted between two and nine times. V gene TRBV5-1 combines with J gene TRBJ2-1; no reliable D call. This CDR3 is 13 amino acids long. Trimming took off 4 bases at V and 5 bases at J, with 10 bases between the two ends. Germline V gene data show CDR1 as SGHRS and CDR2 as YFSETQ. CDR3 nucleotide sequence: TGCGCCAGCAGCCCACCTCGGGACAATGAGCAGTTCTTC. Amino acids: CASSPPRDNEQFF.

The rearrangement joins TRBV12-3 or TRBV12-4 to TRBJ2-7, with D possibly being TRBD2 (6 bases). V lost 5 bases and J lost 7, with 18 bases in between. The CDR3 extends over 14 amino acids. The CDR3 region is CASSPTGGGGEQYV. The CDR3 region has the DNA TGTGCCAGCAGTCCGACCGGGGGAGGCGGGGAGCAGTACGTC.

The gene calls are TRBV5-1 and TRBJ2-3; D perhaps matches TRBD2 (5 bases). The CDR3 totals 16 residues. Germline assignment: CDR1 SGHRS and CDR2 YFSETQ. The ends were cut back, 0 bases at V and 6 bases at J, with 17 bases in the middle. CDR3 in amino acids: CASSLVGIPGEDTQYF. The DNA for the CDR3 is TGCGCCAGCAGCTTGGTCGGCATACCCGGGGAGGATACGCAGTATTTT.

This clonotype was observed a handful of times. The V call is TRBV6-2 or TRBV6-3, the J call TRBJ2-1; D is possibly TRBD2 (7 bases). Looked up from germline, CDR1 is MNHEY and CDR2 is SVGEGT. The CDR3 contains 15 residues. V was trimmed by 6 bases and J by 4 bases, leaving 16 bases between them. CDR3: CASSPGGAGYNEQFF. The CDR3 bases are TGTGCCAGCAGCCCGGGGGGCGCGGGGTACAATGAGCAGTTCTTC.

This clonotype was observed a few times. The rearrangement joins TRBV12-3 or TRBV12-4 to TRBJ1-1; D unclear. Trimming cost V 4 bases and J 3 bases, with 18 bases left between them. There are 16 residues in the CDR3. The CDR3 coding sequence is TGTGCCAGCAGTTCAGCTAGCCCACCTAGAGACACTGAAGCTTTCTTT. Protein: CASSSASPPRDTEAFF.

The V gene is TRBV4-1, the J gene TRBJ1-2; 7 nucleotides align to TRBD1. Germline loops: CDR1 MGHRA, CDR2 YSYEKL. V shed 0 bases and J 5 bases; nucleotides not matched to a gene: 12. CDR3 length: 17 residues. This CDR3 reads CASSQDSFGTEGYGYTF. Written as DNA, the CDR3 is TGCGCCAGCAGCCAAGATTCTTTCGGGACAGAAGGTTATGGCTACACCTTC.

V gene TRBV14 combines with J gene TRBJ2-3, with D perhaps being TRBD1 or TRBD2 (5 bases each). CDR1 is SGHDN, CDR2 FVKESK, per germline. V lost 1 base and J lost 6, with 14 bases in between. The CDR3 extends over 15 amino acids. CDR3 loop: CASSQGLPWGDTQYF. Here the CDR3 DNA reads TGTGCCAGCAGCCAAGGCCTACCCTGGGGGGATACGCAGTATTTT. The complete variable domain, with remaining parts taken from reference TRBV14 and TRBJ2-3, reads EAGVTQFPSHSVIEKGQTVTLRCDPISGHDNLYWYRRVMGKEIKFLLHFVKESKQDESGMPNNRFLAERTGGTYSTLKVQPAELEDSGVYFCASSQGLPWGDTQYFGPGTRLTVL.